These T cell receptor beta chains were read from a single sample in a study of blood T cell repertoires in COVID-19. The method was immunoSEQ multiplex PCR; TCRdb's version includes in-frame clones alone and lacks a portion of them. The repertoire holds about 150,000 clones, with 80% to 90% as singletons. Sequenced sample: peripheral blood. These receptors all stem from a woman between 65 and 79 years old with acute or convalescent COVID-19. Each CDR3 is given with its conserved first and last residue. The D gene is left open where the match is weak. Rows give clone size only sometimes, using once, few, many, or a class for an expanded clone.

J gene,V gene,clone size,D gene,CDR3 DNA,CDR3 protein
TRBJ1-2,TRBV6-5,once,.,TGTGCCAGCAGTTACGGAGGTAACTATGGCTACACCTTC,CASSYGGNYGYTF
TRBJ1-2,TRBV28,.,.,TGTGCCAGCAGTACGTCCCTGACAGGCTATGGCTACACCTTC,CASSTSLTGYGYTF
TRBJ2-5,TRBV5-6,.,TRBD1,TGTGCCAGCAGCCTCCGGTTCGGGACAGCACAAGAGACCCAGTACTTC,CASSLRFGTAQETQYF
TRBJ1-1,TRBV20-1,.,.,TGCAGTGCTAGTCTCCCGACGGGGGTGAACACTGAAGCTTTCTTT,CSASLPTGVNTEAFF
TRBJ1-4,TRBV18,.,TRBD1,TGTGCCAGCTCACCGTGGGACAGGGGCCTTAATGAAAAACTGTTTTTT,CASSPWDRGLNEKLFF
TRBJ1-2,TRBV29-1,.,.,TGCAGCGTTGAAGATGGGGGGGCGGGCTATGGCTACACCTTC,CSVEDGGAGYGYTF
TRBJ2-6,TRBV5-5,.,TRBD1,TGTGCCAGCAGAGGGACAGGGAGGTCTGGGGCCAACGTCCTGACTTTC,CASRGTGRSGANVLTF
TRBJ2-5,TRBV12-3/TRBV12-4,.,.,TGTGCCAGCAGTTTCCTTGAGACCCAGTACTTC,CASSFLETQYF
TRBJ2-1,TRBV2,.,TRBD2,TGTGCCAGCAGGCCCGATAGCGGGGGGGCCAGGGAGCAGTTCTTC,CASRPDSGGAREQFF
TRBJ1-6,TRBV6-5,.,TRBD1,TGTGCCAGCAGTCCCGGGACAGGGGTTTCTTCACCCCTCCACTTT,CASSPGTGVSSPLHF
TRBJ2-5,TRBV7-2,.,TRBD1,TGTGCCAGCAGCCCAAGGACAGGAGGAGAGACCCAGTACTTC,CASSPRTGGETQYF
TRBJ2-2,TRBV5-1,.,.,TGCGCCAGCAGCGGGACACCCGGGAACACCGGGGAGCTGTTTTTT,CASSGTPGNTGELFF
TRBJ2-1,TRBV28,.,TRBD1,TGTGCCAGCAGTTTAGGGGTAAGGCAGGGGGCATTTAATGAGCAGTTCTTC,CASSLGVRQGAFNEQFF
TRBJ1-2,TRBV12-3/TRBV12-4,.,.,TGTGCCAGCAGTTTGGTGAGGGATCATGGCTACACCTTC,CASSLVRDHGYTF
TRBJ2-2,TRBV6-4,.,.,TGTGCCAGCAGTCCCGGGGGGAACACCGGGGAGCTGTTTTTT,CASSPGGNTGELFF
TRBJ1-2,TRBV4-1,once,.,TGCGCCAGCAGCCAAGATCAGGGATGGGATGGCTACACCTTC,CASSQDQGWDGYTF
TRBJ2-3,TRBV5-1,.,.,TGCGCCAGCAACCCGATTGTGGGGGCCCCCACGGATACGCAGTATTTT,CASNPIVGAPTDTQYF
TRBJ1-2,TRBV30,.,.,TGTGCCTGGAGAGAGGCAGGGACTAACTATGGCTACACCTTC,CAWREAGTNYGYTF
TRBJ2-7,TRBV7-8,.,TRBD2,TGTGCCAGCAGCTTAGCGGTCACAGGACTAGCTTTCGAGCAGTACTTC,CASSLAVTGLAFEQYF
TRBJ1-1,TRBV6-5,once,TRBD1,TGTGCCAGCAGTTACATGGGACAGGGGATAACTGAAGCTTTCTTT,CASSYMGQGITEAFF
TRBJ1-2,TRBV3-1/TRBV3-2,.,TRBD1,TGTGCCAGCAGCCTACGGACAGGGGGTGGCTACACCTTC,CASSLRTGGGYTF
TRBJ1-5,TRBV27,.,.,TGTGCCAGCACCAACGGGACGGGGGGTCAGCCCCAGCATTTT,CASTNGTGGQPQHF
TRBJ2-4,TRBV6-5,.,TRBD1,TGTGCCAGCAGCCTAGGGGGCGCGTCCAAAAACATTCAGTACTTC,CASSLGGASKNIQYF
TRBJ2-4,TRBV5-6,.,.,TGTGCCAGCAGCTTGATAACTCGCCTAGCCAAAAACATTCAGTACTTC,CASSLITRLAKNIQYF
TRBJ1-1,TRBV4-3,.,.,TGCGCCAGCAGCCAAGATCAGCGGGACGCGGTGGCTTTCTTT,CASSQDQRDAVAFF
TRBJ1-6,TRBV3-1/TRBV3-2,.,.,TGTGCCAGCAGCCAAGGACATTCAGGGTTAACTTCACCCCTCCACTTT,CASSQGHSGLTSPLHF
TRBJ2-3,TRBV7-2,.,TRBD2,TGTGCCAGCAGCTCCGAGGGACTAGCGGGGGCAGATACGCAGTATTTT,CASSSEGLAGADTQYF
TRBJ2-3,TRBV9,once,TRBD1,TGTGCCAGCAGCGTAAGAGACAGGGTTAGGGGTTTCACAGATACGCAGTATTTT,CASSVRDRVRGFTDTQYF
TRBJ1-2,TRBV27,.,.,TGTGCCAGCAGGTTACGGACAGATTGGGACTACACCTTC,CASRLRTDWDYTF
TRBJ1-5,TRBV7-9,.,.,TGTGCCAGCAGCTCGGGGGTTTTCGGCAATCAGCCCCAGCATTTT,CASSSGVFGNQPQHF
TRBJ2-4,TRBV3-1/TRBV3-2,.,.,TGTGCCAGCAGCCAAGAACAGACTACCGCCCTAGCCAAAAACATTCAGTACTTC,CASSQEQTTALAKNIQYF
TRBJ1-2,TRBV6-5,.,TRBD1,TGTGCCAGCACCTACTCCGGGACAGGGGTTTGGGGCTACACCTTC,CASTYSGTGVWGYTF
TRBJ1-1,TRBV16,once,TRBD1,TGTGCCAGCAGCCGGGGGACAGGGTTTGTTTTCTTT,CASSRGTGFVFF
TRBJ1-6,TRBV15,.,.,TGTGCCACCAGCAGATCCCCTAGAACAGGCCTGAGCTCCTATAATTCACCCCTCCACTTT,CATSRSPRTGLSSYNSPLHF
TRBJ2-5,TRBV5-1,few,.,TGCGCCAGCAGCTTGGTCCGGGGGACCGTTGGCAAGTTTTTCCAAGAGACCCAGTACTTC,CASSLVRGTVGKFFQETQYF
TRBJ2-4,TRBV29-1,.,.,TGCAGCGTGATTGAGCTAGCCAAAAACATTCAGTACTTC,CSVIELAKNIQYF
TRBJ2-3,TRBV5-1,.,TRBD2,TGCGCCAGCAGCTTGGTGGCGGGGGGGCCCACAGATACGCAGTATTTT,CASSLVAGGPTDTQYF
TRBJ1-5,TRBV7-9,.,.,TGTGCCAGCAGCTCCTGGAGAGATGGCAATCAGCCCCAGCATTTT,CASSSWRDGNQPQHF
TRBJ2-1,TRBV3-1/TRBV3-2,.,.,TGTGCCAGCAGCTACGGGGGGCTCTCCTACAATGAGCAGTTCTTC,CASSYGGLSYNEQFF
TRBJ1-3,TRBV4-2,.,.,TGTGCCAGCAGCCAAGACTTGCCCGGGACAGGAAACACCATATATTTT,CASSQDLPGTGNTIYF
TRBJ1-5,TRBV28,.,.,TGTGCCAGCAGCTACCAGGCTTTTAGCAATCAGCCCCAGCATTTT,CASSYQAFSNQPQHF
TRBJ2-2,TRBV12-5,.,TRBD1,TGTGCTAGTGGTTTAGGACAGGCTAGCACCGGGGAGCTGTTTTTT,CASGLGQASTGELFF
TRBJ1-6,TRBV4-3,.,TRBD1,TGCGCCAGCAGCCAAGAGGTTGGGACAGGCCACTCACCCCTCCACTTT,CASSQEVGTGHSPLHF
TRBJ2-7,TRBV13,.,.,TGTGCCAGCAGCCCACCCCCACAGGGAAAGAGCGAGCAGTACTTC,CASSPPPQGKSEQYF
TRBJ1-3,TRBV13,.,.,TGTGCCAGCAGCTTAAGCGTAGGTCCTACAATATTAGACGAAAACACCATATATTTT,CASSLSVGPTILDENTIYF
TRBJ1-4,TRBV5-1,.,TRBD1,TGCGCCAGCAGCGGGGGGACAGGGGGCCGGACTAATGAAAAACTGTTTTTT,CASSGGTGGRTNEKLFF
TRBJ2-1,TRBV3-1/TRBV3-2,.,.,TGTGCCAGCAGCCACCGGGACTGGAAGTTCTTC,CASSHRDWKFF
TRBJ1-2,TRBV3-1/TRBV3-2,.,TRBD1,TGTGCCAGCAGCCGATCCGGGGGACAGGGGGTTCCTAACTATGGCTACACCTTC,CASSRSGGQGVPNYGYTF
TRBJ2-3,TRBV27,.,.,TGTGCCAGCAGCCCCAGCGCAGCGGCGAGCACAGATACGCAGTATTTT,CASSPSAAASTDTQYF
TRBJ1-5,TRBV7-2,.,.,TGTGCCAGCGGGTACCCAGGGAATCAGCCCCAGCATTTT,CASGYPGNQPQHF
TRBJ2-2,TRBV18,.,TRBD2,TGTGCCAGCTCACCATGGGAGGGAACCGGGGAGCTGTTTTTT,CASSPWEGTGELFF